What follows are 16 T cell receptor beta chains derived from one specimen sequenced in a study of blood T cell repertoires in COVID-19. Clones were sequenced by immunoSEQ multiplex PCR, and TCRdb holds only the in-frame ones, with some missing. The profile covers about 350,000 clones, with roughly 86% appearing a single time and 0.85% to 1.3% taken by the ten largest. Source material: PBMCs or T cells enriched from blood (not recorded which). The origin of the receptors is a woman aged 25 to 39 who had been exposed to COVID-19.

This chain links TRBV7-2 with TRBJ2-5; D might be TRBD2 (6 bases). V was trimmed by 1 base and J by 5 bases, leaving 14 bases between them. This CDR3 has 15 amino acids. CDR1 and CDR2 from the germline V gene are SGHTA and FQGNSA. The CDR3 region has the DNA TGTGCCAGCAGCTTAGTCGCCCGACTAGGGGAGACCCAGTACTTC. It codes for CASSLVARLGETQYF.

The genes are TRBV5-1 and TRBJ1-5; 8 bases match TRBD1. The CDR3 is 15 residues long. CDR1 is SGHRS and CDR2 is YFSETQ in the germline V gene. V dropped 0 bases and J dropped 5; count of bases not matched to a gene: 4. This CDR3 reads CASSLEGQVHQPQHF. CDR3 coding DNA: TGCGCCAGCAGCTTGGAGGGACAGGTACATCAGCCCCAGCATTTT.

This clone was observed a handful of times. J is TRBJ2-3 and V is TRBV7-8; unclear D gene. Per germline, CDR1 SGHVS and CDR2 FQNEAQ. Trimming took off 5 bases at V and 2 bases at J, with 8 bases between the two ends. The CDR3 totals 13 residues. The CDR3 loop reads CASSPKDTDTQYF. The CDR3 DNA reads as TGTGCCAGCAGCCCTAAAGACACAGATACGCAGTATTTT.

The chain couples TRBV29-1 to TRBJ1-1; D is unresolved. The CDR3 covers 13 residues. Deletions cut 4 bases from V and 2 bases from J, with 11 bases between. From germline, CDR1 is SQVTM and CDR2 ANQGSEA. The CDR3 DNA reads as TGCAGCGTTGTACGGGTAGCCAACACTGAAGCTTTCTTT. The encoded protein is CSVVRVANTEAFF.

The chain carries TRBV5-6 and TRBJ2-3; 9 bases agree with TRBD2. V lost 3 bases and J lost 5; bases outside the gene matches: 10. CDR1 is SGHDT, CDR2 YYEEEE, per germline. The CDR3 consists of 16 residues. The CDR3 is CASSSPPSSGRDTQYF. Written as DNA, the CDR3 is TGTGCCAGCAGCTCCCCCCCGAGTAGCGGGAGAGATACGCAGTATTTT.

The rearrangement uses TRBV7-9 and TRBJ2-5; TRBD2 is a possible D gene (5 bases). V was shortened by 1 base and J by 2 bases, with 11 bases between the two germline ends. The germline V gene has CDR1 SEHNR and CDR2 FQNEAQ (reference sequence). The CDR3 length is 15 residues. This CDR3 reads CASSLEDGLQETQYF. The CDR3 DNA reads as TGTGCCAGCAGCTTAGAGGATGGACTGCAAGAGACCCAGTACTTC.

The gene calls are TRBV1 and TRBJ2-1; whether TRBD2, the table's D call, matches the DNA was not checked. TRBV1 is a known pseudogene. The CDR3 is 15 amino acids. In DNA, the CDR3 is TGCACCAGCAGCCCGGGGACTGTCTCCTACAATGAGCAGTTCTTC. It yields the protein CTSSPGTVSYNEQFF.

The rearrangement joins TRBV28 to TRBJ1-3; D is unclear. V was shortened by 10 bases and J by 4 bases, with 14 bases between the two germline ends. Germline values: CDR1 MDHEN, CDR2 SYDVKM. This CDR3 spans 13 amino acids. For the CDR3, the DNA is TGTGCCATCCGCAGGTCATCCGGAAACACCATATATTTT. This sequence encodes CAIRRSSGNTIYF.

The V and J genes are TRBV6-5 and TRBJ2-1, with TRBD2 identical over 10 bases. The V gene end was trimmed by 6 bases and the J gene end by 9 bases; junction bases not matched to a gene: 5. This CDR3 has 13 amino acids. From germline, CDR1 is MNHEY and CDR2 SVGAGI. This chain's CDR3 is CASRIAGGGEQFF. CDR3 bases: TGTGCCAGCAGGATAGCGGGAGGAGGTGAGCAGTTCTTC.

The V gene is TRBV7-8, the J gene TRBJ1-2, with D perhaps TRBD1 (6 bases). The CDR3 has 16 residues. V was pared by 5 bases and J by 5 bases, with 21 bases between. Per germline, CDR1 SGHVS and CDR2 FQNEAQ. CDR3 DNA: TGTGCCAGCAGCCCTAGCAGGGGCGCGAAAGCATATGGCTACACCTTC. Residues: CASSPSRGAKAYGYTF. The full variable domain, completed using reference TRBV7-8 and TRBJ1-2, is GAGVSQSPRYKVAKRGQDVALRCDPISGHVSLFWYQQALGQGPEFLTYFQNEAQLDKSGLPSDRFFAERPEGSVSTLKIQRTQQEDSAVYLCASSPSRGAKAYGYTFGSGTRLTVV.

This clone was found a few times. V usage is TRBV30 and J usage is TRBJ1-3; D uncertain. Between the trimmed V and J ends, which lost 3 bases and 3 bases, there was a span of 15 bases. The CDR3 has 15 amino acids. CDR1 and CDR2 from the germline V gene are GTSNPN and SVGIG (reference sequence). CDR3 region: CAWSGGVTLGNTIYF. CDR3 nucleotide sequence: TGTGCCTGGAGCGGTGGAGTCACGCTTGGAAACACCATATATTTT.

About this clone itself: This CDR3 is also generated by other DNA sequences in the sample. This sequence joins TRBV28 and TRBJ1-6; D is ambiguous. The CDR3 runs to 15 residues. The germline CDR1 and CDR2 sequences are MDHEN and SYDVKM. The V and J ends lost 5 bases and 0 bases respectively, with 8 bases between them. DNA for the CDR3: TGTGCCAGCAGTCCACGGAGCTCCTATAATTCACCCCTCCACTTT. Its translation: CASSPRSSYNSPLHF.

The chain carries TRBV6-1 and TRBJ2-7; D perhaps matches TRBD2 (5 bases). This CDR3 is 15 amino acids long. V was cut by 3 bases and J by 3 bases, with 15 bases left in between. The germline gives CDR1 MNHNS, CDR2 SASEGT. For the CDR3, the DNA is TGTGCCAGCAGTGACGGAATAGCGCCCTACTACGAGCAGTACTTC. This translates into CASSDGIAPYYEQYF.

The rearrangement uses TRBV5-1 and TRBJ1-4, with D perhaps matching TRBD1 (5 bases). V was shortened by 4 bases and J by 5 bases, with 12 bases between the two germline ends. In germline, CDR1 is SGHRS, CDR2 YFSETQ. The CDR3 is 14 amino acids. The CDR3 here is CASSTDTINEKLFF. The DNA for the CDR3 is TGCGCCAGCAGCACGGACACAATCAATGAAAAACTGTTTTTT.

DNA for the CDR3: TGTGCCAGCAGCCCCTGGACAGGGGGAAGGGAGACCCAGTACTTC. Its translation is CASSPWTGGRETQYF. The chain combines TRBV6-5 with TRBJ2-5; 10 nucleotides line up with TRBD1. The CDR3 length is 15 residues. Trimming took 6 bases from V and 5 from J; bases not matched to a gene: 9. CDR1 is MNHEY and CDR2 is SVGAGI in the germline V gene.

This chain links TRBV9 with TRBJ1-1, with D perhaps TRBD1 (6 bases). V was cut by 0 bases and J by 6 bases, with 12 bases left in between. CDR3 size: 14 residues. Germline CDR1 reads SGDLS; CDR2 reads YYNGEE. CDR3 in amino acids: CASSVEAGVAEAFF. In DNA form, the CDR3 reads TGTGCCAGCAGCGTAGAAGCAGGGGTAGCTGAAGCTTTCTTT.